The 5 T cell receptor beta chains below all came from one sample that was sequenced in a study of cytomegalovirus exposure and HLA in healthy donors. PCR primers comprised 60 Vbeta and 13 Jbeta primers. Profiling relied on immunoSEQ multiplex PCR, and the TCRdb table lists in-frame clones only, not all of them. The repertoire table contains 200,000 or so clones. The specimen was PBMCs. The source is a boy between 5 and 17 years old in good health and CMV-seronegative.

V is TRBV11-2 and J is TRBJ2-3; TRBD1 is a possible D gene (7 bases). This CDR3 has 14 residues. The germline CDR1 and CDR2 sequences are SGHAT and FQNNGV. V gave up 4 bases and J gave up 6 bases, with 14 bases separating them. DNA for the CDR3: TGTGCCAGCAGCTCCCCCAGGGGGGCGGATACGCAGTATTTT. Translating gives CASSSPRGADTQYF.

The chain recombines TRBV4-1 with TRBJ2-7; 10 bases match TRBD1. This CDR3 has 15 amino acids. V was clipped by 2 bases and J by 4 bases; unmatched bases: 5. Germline loops: CDR1 MGHRA, CDR2 YSYEKL. In DNA, the CDR3 is TGCGCCAGCAGCCAACAGACAGGGGGCTCTTACGAGCAGTACTTC. Amino acids: CASSQQTGGSYEQYF.

The chain employs TRBV7-9 and TRBJ2-7; 8 bases are a match to TRBD2. V lost 4 bases and J lost 3; bases outside the gene matches: 11. Germline V CDR1 and CDR2: SEHNR, FQNEAQ (reference sequence). This CDR3 spans 16 amino acids. The CDR3 here is CASSSRGAGEFYEQYF. The CDR3 nucleotides are TGTGCCAGCAGCTCCCGAGGAGCGGGGGAGTTCTACGAGCAGTACTTC.

The J gene is TRBJ2-2, the V gene TRBV28, with 8 bases aligning to TRBD2. In germline, CDR1 is MDHEN, CDR2 SYDVKM. The trim removed 3 bases at V and 0 bases at J, leaving 3 bases unmatched. The CDR3 runs 16 residues. The CDR3 here is CASSFGGGSNTGELFF. The CDR3 DNA reads TGTGCCAGCAGTTTCGGCGGGGGGTCGAACACCGGGGAGCTGTTTTTT.

The gene calls are TRBV9 and TRBJ1-1; a weak D match, TRBD1 (5 bases). The CDR3 covers 13 residues. Germline V gene lookup returns CDR1 SGDLS and CDR2 YYNGEE. V was shortened by 0 bases and J by 5 bases, with 8 bases between the two germline ends. CDR3 sequence reads: CASSVGRGTEAFF. Written as DNA, the CDR3 is TGTGCCAGCAGCGTAGGTCGGGGGACTGAAGCTTTCTTT.